This is a list of T cell receptor beta chains from one sample in a study of beta chain features in type 1 diabetes. The assay was immunoSEQ multiplex PCR, and TCRdb's table has in-frame clones only and misses some. The table shows about 360,000 clones, with around 13% occurring only once. Sequencing input: naive CD4+ T cells from blood. The origin of the receptors is a man younger than 30 in good health. Each CDR3 is given with its conserved first and last residue. The D gene is left open where the match is weak. Clone size is shown for a subset of rows, as once, few, many or a class of expanded clone.

clone size: many
V gene: TRBV29-1
D gene: TRBD1
J gene: TRBJ2-7
CDR3 protein: CSVVGTGYSYEQYF
CDR3 DNA: TGCAGCGTGGTCGGGACAGGATACTCCTACGAGCAGTACTTC

clone size: few
V gene: TRBV30
D gene: TRBD1
J gene: TRBJ1-4
CDR3 protein: CAWTNAGTGFEKLFF
CDR3 DNA: TGTGCCTGGACAAACGCCGGGACAGGGTTTGAAAAACTGTTTTTT

clone size: few
V gene: TRBV28
D gene: TRBD1
J gene: TRBJ1-4
CDR3 protein: CASTGGAEKLFF
CDR3 DNA: TGTGCCAGCACAGGGGGCGCGGAAAAACTGTTTTTT

clone size: NA
V gene: TRBV28
D gene: TRBD1
J gene: TRBJ2-7
CDR3 protein: CASSRPGQGSYEQYF
CDR3 DNA: TGTGCCAGCAGCCGCCCGGGACAGGGTTCCTACGAGCAGTACTTC

clone size: NA
V gene: TRBV7-9
D gene: NA
J gene: TRBJ2-7
CDR3 protein: CASLGSRASDRAYEQYF
CDR3 DNA: TGTGCCAGCCTCGGAAGCAGGGCATCAGACCGAGCCTACGAGCAGTACTTC

clone size: few
V gene: TRBV25-1
D gene: TRBD1
J gene: TRBJ1-2
CDR3 protein: CASRGMTGGSGYTF
CDR3 DNA: TGTGCCAGCAGGGGAATGACAGGGGGCTCTGGCTACACCTTC

clone size: NA
V gene: TRBV14
D gene: NA
J gene: TRBJ2-5
CDR3 protein: CASSQEVRGETQYF
CDR3 DNA: TGTGCCAGCAGCCAAGAGGTGCGCGGCGAGACCCAGTACTTC

clone size: NA
V gene: TRBV5-8
D gene: TRBD1
J gene: TRBJ2-7
CDR3 protein: CASGYGQGPPF
CDR3 DNA: TGTGCCAGCGGCTATGGACAGGGACCTCCTTTC

clone size: NA
V gene: TRBV9
D gene: NA
J gene: TRBJ2-7
CDR3 protein: CASSVNHEDGRQYF
CDR3 DNA: TGTGCCAGCAGCGTAAATCACGAGGATGGTCGGCAGTACTTC

clone size: NA
V gene: TRBV9
D gene: TRBD1
J gene: TRBJ2-7
CDR3 protein: CASSDLQGSHEQYF
CDR3 DNA: TGTGCCAGCAGCGACCTACAGGGGTCCCACGAGCAGTACTTC

clone size: NA
V gene: TRBV7-2
D gene: NA
J gene: TRBJ1-5
CDR3 protein: CASRSYSNQPQHF
CDR3 DNA: TGTGCCAGCAGGAGTTATAGCAATCAGCCCCAGCATTTT

clone size: few
V gene: TRBV7-9
D gene: NA
J gene: TRBJ1-3
CDR3 protein: CASSPRTPVSGNTIYF
CDR3 DNA: TGTGCCAGCAGCCCTAGGACACCCGTCTCTGGAAACACCATATATTTT

clone size: NA
V gene: TRBV6-6
D gene: NA
J gene: TRBJ1-5
CDR3 protein: CASGQGGNQPQHF
CDR3 DNA: TGTGCCAGCGGTCAGGGAGGAAATCAGCCCCAGCATTTT

clone size: NA
V gene: TRBV5-1
D gene: NA
J gene: TRBJ2-7
CDR3 protein: CASSNGLQNEQYF
CDR3 DNA: TGCGCCAGCAGCAACGGACTTCAAAACGAGCAGTACTTC

clone size: NA
V gene: TRBV28
D gene: TRBD1
J gene: TRBJ1-1
CDR3 protein: CASSYPGQGVGEAFF
CDR3 DNA: TGTGCCAGCAGTTACCCGGGACAGGGGGTTGGTGAAGCTTTCTTT

clone size: NA
V gene: TRBV9
D gene: NA
J gene: TRBJ1-2
CDR3 protein: CASSRFGPAGGYTF
CDR3 DNA: TGTGCCAGCAGCAGATTCGGCCCTGCAGGAGGCTACACCTTC

clone size: few
V gene: TRBV28
D gene: TRBD1
J gene: TRBJ2-1
CDR3 protein: CASSSAGTGGNEQFF
CDR3 DNA: TGTGCCAGCAGTTCCGCCGGGACAGGGGGCAATGAGCAGTTCTTC

clone size: NA
V gene: TRBV7-9
D gene: NA
J gene: TRBJ1-1
CDR3 protein: CASSLSTTETEAFF
CDR3 DNA: TGTGCCAGCAGCTTATCGACCACGGAGACTGAAGCTTTCTTT

clone size: NA
V gene: TRBV28
D gene: TRBD1
J gene: TRBJ2-6
CDR3 protein: CATRQGAGANVLTF
CDR3 DNA: TGTGCCACTAGACAGGGAGCTGGGGCCAACGTCCTGACTTTC

clone size: NA
V gene: TRBV18
D gene: NA
J gene: TRBJ2-3
CDR3 protein: CASSLNTDTDTQYF
CDR3 DNA: TGTGCCAGCTCACTTAACACAGACACAGATACGCAGTATTTT

clone size: NA
V gene: TRBV5-1
D gene: NA
J gene: TRBJ1-1
CDR3 protein: CASSPNTNTEAFF
CDR3 DNA: TGCGCCAGCAGCCCAAACACGAACACTGAAGCTTTCTTT

clone size: NA
V gene: TRBV5-1
D gene: TRBD1
J gene: TRBJ2-7
CDR3 protein: CASSLDPGTDYEQYF
CDR3 DNA: TGCGCCAGCAGCCTCGACCCCGGGACAGACTACGAGCAGTACTTC

clone size: few
V gene: TRBV4-3
D gene: NA
J gene: TRBJ2-2
CDR3 protein: CASSPFHTLANTGELFF
CDR3 DNA: TGCGCCAGCAGCCCCTTTCATACTCTCGCGAACACCGGGGAGCTGTTTTTT

clone size: few
V gene: TRBV11-2
D gene: TRBD2
J gene: TRBJ2-7
CDR3 protein: CASSLELSGSNYEQYF
CDR3 DNA: TGTGCCAGCAGCTTAGAACTTAGCGGGAGTAACTACGAGCAGTACTTC

clone size: few
V gene: TRBV2
D gene: NA
J gene: TRBJ2-2
CDR3 protein: CASSGSAYTGELFF
CDR3 DNA: TGTGCCAGCAGTGGTAGTGCCTACACCGGGGAGCTGTTTTTT

clone size: few
V gene: TRBV7-2
D gene: TRBD2
J gene: TRBJ2-5
CDR3 protein: CASSRLAGNRGETQYF
CDR3 DNA: TGTGCCAGCAGTAGACTAGCGGGGAACAGGGGAGAGACCCAGTACTTC

clone size: few
V gene: TRBV4-2
D gene: TRBD1
J gene: TRBJ2-1
CDR3 protein: CASSPRQGAWYEQFF
CDR3 DNA: TGTGCCAGCAGCCCTCGACAGGGGGCTTGGTATGAGCAGTTCTTC

clone size: few
V gene: TRBV29-1
D gene: NA
J gene: TRBJ1-3
CDR3 protein: CSGRPASGNTIYF
CDR3 DNA: TGCAGCGGCAGGCCGGCCTCTGGAAACACCATATATTTT

clone size: NA
V gene: TRBV4-3
D gene: NA
J gene: TRBJ2-1
CDR3 protein: CASSQLTAGAPQFF
CDR3 DNA: TGCGCCAGCAGCCAACTAACTGCAGGGGCCCCGCAGTTCTTC

clone size: few
V gene: TRBV4-1
D gene: NA
J gene: TRBJ2-1
CDR3 protein: CASSQVTGRYNEQFF
CDR3 DNA: TGCGCCAGCAGCCAAGTAACGGGAAGATACAATGAGCAGTTCTTC

clone size: NA
V gene: TRBV19
D gene: NA
J gene: TRBJ1-1
CDR3 protein: CASSMGGSNTEAFF
CDR3 DNA: TGTGCCAGTAGTATGGGAGGGTCAAACACTGAAGCTTTCTTT

clone size: NA
V gene: TRBV19
D gene: TRBD1
J gene: TRBJ1-2
CDR3 protein: CASTQPGQDNYGYTF
CDR3 DNA: TGTGCCAGTACTCAACCGGGACAGGATAACTATGGCTACACCTTC

clone size: NA
V gene: TRBV5-1
D gene: TRBD1
J gene: TRBJ1-1
CDR3 protein: CASSLGGTDTEAFF
CDR3 DNA: TGCGCCAGCAGCTTGGGAGGGACAGACACTGAAGCTTTCTTT

clone size: NA
V gene: TRBV28
D gene: NA
J gene: TRBJ2-2
CDR3 protein: CASRGQPTNTGELFF
CDR3 DNA: TGTGCCAGCAGAGGACAACCTACGAACACCGGGGAGCTGTTTTTT

clone size: few
V gene: TRBV18
D gene: NA
J gene: TRBJ2-5
CDR3 protein: CASSPRQGGLQETQYF
CDR3 DNA: TGTGCCAGCTCACCCCGACAGGGAGGCCTTCAAGAGACCCAGTACTTC

clone size: few
V gene: TRBV4-1
D gene: TRBD2
J gene: TRBJ2-1
CDR3 protein: CASSQRPFAGGPNEQFF
CDR3 DNA: TGCGCCAGCAGCCAACGCCCCTTTGCGGGAGGGCCTAATGAGCAGTTCTTC

clone size: few
V gene: TRBV30
D gene: NA
J gene: TRBJ1-5
CDR3 protein: CAWSGGLGQPQHF
CDR3 DNA: TGTGCCTGGAGTGGGGGGCTGGGTCAGCCCCAGCATTTT

clone size: NA
V gene: TRBV7-9
D gene: NA
J gene: TRBJ2-7
CDR3 protein: CASSQRETSYEQYF
CDR3 DNA: TGTGCCAGCAGCCAACGGGAAACCTCCTACGAGCAGTACTTC

clone size: NA
V gene: TRBV6-5
D gene: TRBD1
J gene: TRBJ1-5
CDR3 protein: CASSYGRGHNQPQHF
CDR3 DNA: TGTGCCAGCAGTTACGGCAGGGGGCACAATCAGCCCCAGCATTTT

clone size: NA
V gene: TRBV4-3
D gene: NA
J gene: TRBJ1-1
CDR3 protein: CASSLRFRDNTEAFF
CDR3 DNA: TGCGCCAGCAGCCTAAGGTTCAGGGATAACACTGAAGCTTTCTTT

clone size: NA
V gene: TRBV10-3
D gene: TRBD1
J gene: TRBJ2-7
CDR3 protein: CAIRKPGTGTYEQYF
CDR3 DNA: TGTGCCATCAGAAAGCCGGGGACAGGGACCTACGAGCAGTACTTC

clone size: few
V gene: TRBV9
D gene: TRBD1
J gene: TRBJ1-2
CDR3 protein: CASSVEGAGVGGYTF
CDR3 DNA: TGTGCCAGCAGCGTAGAGGGGGCAGGGGTAGGTGGCTACACCTTC

clone size: few
V gene: TRBV11-2
D gene: TRBD2
J gene: TRBJ2-7
CDR3 protein: CASSLGLAYTYEQYF
CDR3 DNA: TGTGCCAGCAGCTTGGGACTAGCGTACACCTACGAGCAGTACTTC

clone size: few
V gene: TRBV30
D gene: NA
J gene: TRBJ1-5
CDR3 protein: CAWTSGGNQPQHF
CDR3 DNA: TGTGCCTGGACCTCAGGGGGCAATCAGCCCCAGCATTTT

clone size: NA
V gene: TRBV20-1
D gene: NA
J gene: TRBJ2-1
CDR3 protein: CSAQGPDGQFF
CDR3 DNA: TGCAGTGCACAGGGTCCCGACGGGCAGTTCTTC

clone size: few
V gene: TRBV4-2
D gene: TRBD1
J gene: TRBJ2-1
CDR3 protein: CASSQAPDRANEQFF
CDR3 DNA: TGTGCCAGCAGCCAAGCCCCGGACAGGGCCAATGAGCAGTTCTTC

clone size: NA
V gene: TRBV6-1
D gene: NA
J gene: TRBJ2-7
CDR3 protein: CASSPRAVYYEQYF
CDR3 DNA: TGTGCCAGCAGCCCCCGAGCGGTATACTACGAGCAGTACTTC

clone size: NA
V gene: TRBV28
D gene: NA
J gene: TRBJ2-3
CDR3 protein: CASSITGRTDTQYF
CDR3 DNA: TGTGCCAGCAGTATCACAGGACGGACAGATACGCAGTATTTT

clone size: few
V gene: TRBV28
D gene: NA
J gene: TRBJ2-5
CDR3 protein: CASSFSGQETQYF
CDR3 DNA: TGTGCCAGCAGTTTCTCAGGGCAAGAGACCCAGTACTTC

clone size: NA
V gene: TRBV6-5
D gene: TRBD2
J gene: TRBJ2-1
CDR3 protein: CASSLRTSDNEQFF
CDR3 DNA: TGTGCCAGCAGTCTACGGACTAGTGACAATGAGCAGTTCTTC

clone size: NA
V gene: TRBV28
D gene: TRBD1
J gene: TRBJ1-2
CDR3 protein: CASSFQTGNYGYTF
CDR3 DNA: TGTGCCAGCAGTTTTCAGACAGGGAACTATGGCTACACCTTC

clone size: NA
V gene: TRBV9
D gene: TRBD1
J gene: TRBJ2-1
CDR3 protein: CASSPQGQGIPNEQFF
CDR3 DNA: TGTGCCAGCAGCCCCCAGGGACAGGGAATCCCTAATGAGCAGTTCTTC

clone size: NA
V gene: TRBV29-1
D gene: NA
J gene: TRBJ2-1
CDR3 protein: CSVGGRGATDNEQFF
CDR3 DNA: TGCAGCGTTGGGGGTCGGGGGGCGACCGACAATGAGCAGTTCTTC

clone size: few
V gene: TRBV7-2
D gene: NA
J gene: TRBJ2-5
CDR3 protein: CASSFGGTLQETQYF
CDR3 DNA: TGTGCCAGCAGCTTCGGCGGGACTTTACAAGAGACCCAGTACTTC